A single sample gave rise to the 19 T cell receptor beta chains below, sequenced in a study of blood T cells in healthy people across ages. PCR was performed a second time for 7 to 11 cycles using a sample-barcoded 5' primer and a J-beta primer mix. Using its own MiXCR run on the 5' RACE reads, TCRdb lists one record per CDR3 protein. The data contain 1.4 million or so distinct CDR3 sequences, around 40% of them singletons. Sequenced sample: blood. The receptors originated from a woman aged 18-29 years in good health.

This clonotype came up a few times. The CDR3 loop is CASSPRTDNTEAFF. The DNA of the CDR3 is TGTGCCAGCAGTCCGCGGACAGATAACACTGAAGCTTTCTTT. J is TRBJ1-1 and V is TRBV27; maybe TRBD1 (6 bases). V lost 5 bases, J lost 2 bases, and 12 bases lay in between. This CDR3 has 14 amino acids. The germline V gene has CDR1 MNHEY and CDR2 SMNVEV (reference sequence).

A few counts support this clonotype. The rearrangement joins TRBV7-9 to TRBJ1-1; D might be TRBD1 (6 bases). Trimming left V 1 base short and J 7 bases short, with 13 bases between. Germline values: CDR1 SEHNR, CDR2 FQNEAQ (reference sequence). The CDR3 loop spans 14 amino acids. The CDR3 sequence is CASSLDGRGIEAFF. CDR3 nucleotide sequence: TGTGCCAGCAGCTTAGATGGAAGGGGGATTGAAGCTTTCTTT.

The V call is TRBV7-9, the J call TRBJ1-4; possibly TRBD1 for D (6 bases). Trimming took 11 bases from V and 8 from J, leaving 15 bases between them. The CDR3 is made up of 12 amino acids. CDR1 is SEHNR, CDR2 FQNEAQ, per germline (reference sequence). CDR3 DNA: TGTGCCTTGGAGGGGGGCGAGGAAAAACTGTTTTTT. Translating gives CALEGGEEKLFF.

The chain joins TRBV7-2 to TRBJ2-5; 7 positions match TRBD2. The CDR3 runs 13 residues. With 5 bases clipped from V and 9 bases from J, the junction kept 9 bases outside the gene matches. Germline-derived CDR1 and CDR2 are SGHTA and FQGNSA. CDR3 in DNA: TGTGCCAGCAGCCTAGATCCGGGACTACCCCAGTACTTC. It encodes CASSLDPGLPQYF.

This sequence joins TRBV20-1 and TRBJ2-1; 7 bases match TRBD2. This CDR3 is built from 15 residues. Trimming at V came to 3 bases and at J to 2 bases, leaving 7 bases not matched to a gene. Germline V CDR1 and CDR2: DFQATT, SNEGSKA (reference sequence). CDR3 loop: CSAREAGRPYNEQFF. The CDR3 region has the DNA TGCAGTGCTAGGGAAGCGGGACGTCCCTACAATGAGCAGTTCTTC.

The CDR3 DNA reads TGTGCCAGCAGCCAAGACGATGACCGGGATTCACCCCTCCACTTT. Its translation: CASSQDDDRDSPLHF. V and J are TRBV3-1 and TRBJ1-6; D is unresolved. This CDR3 spans 15 amino acids. Trimming removed 0 bases at V and 8 bases at J, with 11 bases between. Germline CDR1 LGHDT, CDR2 YNNKEL (reference sequence).

The genes are TRBV7-9 and TRBJ2-3; TRBD1 is a possible D gene (6 bases). The CDR3 runs 16 residues. The V gene lost 0 bases and the J gene lost 2 bases, with 12 bases spanning the gap. CDR1 and CDR2 from the germline V gene are SEHNR and FQNEAQ (reference sequence). The CDR3 sequence: CASSLAPGETTDTQYF. The CDR3 DNA sequence: TGTGCCAGCAGCTTAGCGCCAGGGGAAACCACAGATACGCAGTATTTT.

The V gene is TRBV2, the J gene TRBJ2-1; D unclear. CDR1 and CDR2 (germline): SNHLY, FYNNEI. V was pared by 4 bases and J by 0 bases, with 7 bases between. The CDR3 totals 14 residues. The CDR3 loop reads CASSGRVSYNEQFF. CDR3 coding DNA: TGTGCCAGCAGTGGTAGGGTCTCCTACAATGAGCAGTTCTTC.

The V call is TRBV3-1, the J call TRBJ1-1; 10 positions match TRBD1. There are 11 residues in the CDR3. In germline, CDR1 is LGHDT, CDR2 YNNKEL (reference sequence). Unmatched junction bases numbered 4, after V lost 8 bases and J lost 10 bases. CDR3 DNA sequence: TGTGCCAGCGGTGACAGGGGGCGAGCTTTCTTT. Its translation is CASGDRGRAFF.

V gene TRBV6-2 or TRBV6-3 combines with J gene TRBJ2-1; no firm D call. Trimming removed 5 bases at V and 6 bases at J, with 11 bases between. This CDR3 region has 13 residues. Germline lookup yields CDR1 MNHEY and CDR2 SVGEGT. CDR3 coding DNA: TGTGCCAGCAGTGACGTCAGTTTCAATGAGCAGTTCTTC. Translating gives CASSDVSFNEQFF.

The rearrangement links TRBV4-1 to TRBJ1-1; tentative D call: TRBD1 (6 bases). V was trimmed by 0 bases and J by 4 bases, leaving 15 bases between them. The CDR3 contains 16 residues. Germline CDR1 is MGHRA and CDR2 is YSYEKL. CDR3 DNA: TGCGCCAGCAGCCAAGATCGGCGGGGCAGGGGCACTGAAGCTTTCTTT. Protein sequence: CASSQDRRGRGTEAFF.

Worth noting for this clonotype: A read error may be the cause here, since a much bigger clone is one base away. The rearrangement uses TRBV5-1 and TRBJ2-1; perhaps TRBD1 as D (6 bases). CDR1 is SGHRS and CDR2 is YFSETQ in the germline V gene. The CDR3 runs 14 residues. The CDR3, as DNA: TGCGCCAGCAGCAGTGGACAGTCCTACAAGGAGCAGTTCTTC. Protein: CASSSGQSYKEQFF.

The chain uses TRBV12-3 or TRBV12-4 and TRBJ2-1; D is possibly TRBD2 (6 bases). The J call could be wrong; TRBJ2-7 is a better fit for the DNA end. This CDR3 contains 17 residues. Written as DNA, the CDR3 is TGTGCCAGCAGTGGCGGTATCCCCGCGGGATCCTACAATGAGCAGTACTTC. It translates to CASSGGIPAGSYNEQYF.

The chain carries TRBV27 and TRBJ1-4; no clear D. The germline V gene has CDR1 MNHEY and CDR2 SMNVEV (reference sequence). The CDR3 has 15 residues. V lost 5 bases, J lost 8 bases, and 18 bases lay in between. The CDR3 DNA reads as TGTGCCAGCAGTGCGCGGGCCGTGGGTGGGGAAAAACTGTTTTTT. Amino acid sequence: CASSARAVGGEKLFF.

This clonotype has a handful of counts. The CDR3 is CASRDSGGNIQYF. The CDR3 nucleotides read TGTGCCAGCAGGGACTCTGGCGGAAACATTCAGTACTTC. The V call is TRBV2, the J call TRBJ2-4, with D tentatively TRBD2 (5 bases). The germline gives CDR1 SNHLY, CDR2 FYNNEI. V lost 6 bases, J lost 6 bases, and 12 bases lay in between. The CDR3 consists of 13 residues. Full variable domain (remainder filled in from reference TRBV2 and TRBJ2-4): EPEVTQTPSHQVTQMGQEVILRCVPISNHLYFYWYRQILGQKVEFLVSFYNNEISEKSEIFDDQFSVERPDGSNFTLKIRSTKLEDSAMYFCASRDSGGNIQYFGAGTRLSVL.

The chain recombines TRBV12-3 or TRBV12-4 with TRBJ1-5; possible D gene TRBD1, 5 bases. Trimming took 4 bases from V and 2 from J, leaving 15 bases between them. This CDR3 is built from 16 residues. CDR3 DNA: TGTGCCAGCAGTTGGTCAGGGCGGAGGGGCAATCAGCCCCAGCATTTT. This gives the protein CASSWSGRRGNQPQHF.

This chain links TRBV27 with TRBJ2-3; the D is unclear. CDR1 MNHEY and CDR2 SMNVEV come from the germline V gene (reference sequence). This CDR3 region has 14 residues. Trimming removed 5 bases at V and 2 bases at J, with 11 bases between. In DNA form, the CDR3 reads TGTGCCAGCAGTGTCGGGCTGGCCACAGATACGCAGTATTTT. It encodes CASSVGLATDTQYF.

V gene TRBV28 combines with J gene TRBJ2-2; TRBD2 is a possible D gene (5 bases). With 9 bases removed from V and 2 bases from J, the gap between germline ends came to 10 bases. This CDR3 region has 13 residues. Germline CDR1 and CDR2: MDHEN and SYDVKM. CDR3: CASFTGNTGELFF. The CDR3 region has the DNA TGTGCCAGTTTTACGGGAAACACCGGGGAGCTGTTTTTT.

This clonotype was seen more than once but under ten times. The genes are TRBV29-1 and TRBJ2-7, with D unresolved. The CDR3 is 14 amino acids. V lost 7 bases to trimming and J lost 7 bases, with 23 bases between them. In germline, CDR1 is SQVTM, CDR2 ANQGSEA. Here the CDR3 reads CSAPGRAPYNEQYF. CDR3 nucleotides: TGCAGCGCCCCCGGTCGCGCTCCCTACAATGAGCAGTACTTC.